This TCR beta chain appears in the sequencing data of a study of blood T cell repertoires in COVID-19. Turning to the study itself: The origin of the acute and convalescent COVID-19 samples was the United States, Italy and Spain. From T cells, B-cell-depleted T cells, or PBMCs came the material, which was cDNA or gDNA.

Trimming took 5 bases from V and 4 from J, leaving 11 bases between them. Germline CDR1 MDHEN, CDR2 SYDVKM. This CDR3 has 13 amino acids. Source study methods: Amplified reference gene primers provided the basis for estimating nucleated cell counts. Repertoires were generated with immunoSEQ multiplex PCR, while TCRdb's copy carries only in-frame clones and drops some. Clonal size and the V and J genes are those of that table, whereas D and trimming came from the DNA. The top ten hold approximately 2.8% of the sample, which has some 160,000 clones, roughly 90% seen once. The chain combines TRBV28 with TRBJ1-2, with D uncertain. The sequence derives from a man between 60 and 70 years old with acute or convalescent COVID-19. Sequences were obtained from peripheral blood. In DNA, the CDR3 is TGTGCCAGCAGTGATTCGGGAGGCTATGGCTACACCTTC. Translated, it gives CASSDSGGYGYTF.